This T cell receptor (beta chain) was obtained from a study of early T cells in non-severe SARS-CoV-2 infection. Broader study findings: Matching with VDJdb favored anti-spike CD8 responses (missing private and CD4 specificities).

TCRdb called the 5' RACE reads again in MiXCR, with one record for every CDR3 protein. Of 35,000 to 40,000 distinct CDR3 sequences listed, over 3.5% are singletons. In its sample, this clonotype was seen many times. Its antigen is not identified. Trimming stripped 1 base from V and 5 bases from J, with 9 bases between. This CDR3 is 13 amino acids long. Germline CDR1 and CDR2: MGHDK and SYGVNS. What was sequenced was whole blood. This sequence was found in an adult who was a healthcare worker with PCR-confirmed SARS-CoV-2 infection or an uninfected control (not recorded which). This rearrangement joins TRBV25-1 to TRBJ2-7; D is ambiguous. The CDR3 loop is CASSESIEDEQYF. The CDR3, as DNA: TGTGCCAGCAGTGAATCCATTGAGGACGAGCAGTACTTC.